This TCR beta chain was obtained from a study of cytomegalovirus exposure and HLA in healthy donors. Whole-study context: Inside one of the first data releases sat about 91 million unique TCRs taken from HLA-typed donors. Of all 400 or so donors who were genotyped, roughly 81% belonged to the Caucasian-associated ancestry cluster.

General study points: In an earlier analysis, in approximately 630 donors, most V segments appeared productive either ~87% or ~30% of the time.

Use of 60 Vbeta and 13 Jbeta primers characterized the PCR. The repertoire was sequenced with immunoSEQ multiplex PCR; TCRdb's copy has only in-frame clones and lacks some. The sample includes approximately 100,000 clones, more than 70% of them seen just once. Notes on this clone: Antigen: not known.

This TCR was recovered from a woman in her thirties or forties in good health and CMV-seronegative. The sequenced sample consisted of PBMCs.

Here the CDR3 DNA reads TGTGCCAGCAGTCCTCGGTGGAGTTACCAAGAGACCCAGTACTTC. It encodes CASSPRWSYQETQYF. V and J are TRBV27 and TRBJ2-5, with unresolved D. V lost 5 bases and J lost 0, with 13 bases in between. This CDR3 comprises 15 residues. The germline gives CDR1 MNHEY, CDR2 SMNVEV (reference sequence).